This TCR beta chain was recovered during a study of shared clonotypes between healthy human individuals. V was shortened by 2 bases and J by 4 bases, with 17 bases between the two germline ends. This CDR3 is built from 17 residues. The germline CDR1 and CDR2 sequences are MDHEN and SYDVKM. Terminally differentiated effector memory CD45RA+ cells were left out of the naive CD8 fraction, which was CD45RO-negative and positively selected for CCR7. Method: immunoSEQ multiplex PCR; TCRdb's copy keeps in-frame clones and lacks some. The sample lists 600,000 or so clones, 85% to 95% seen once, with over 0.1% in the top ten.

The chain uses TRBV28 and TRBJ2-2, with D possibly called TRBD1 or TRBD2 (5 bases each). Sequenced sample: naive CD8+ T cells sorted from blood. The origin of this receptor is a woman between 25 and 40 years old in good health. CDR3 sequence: CASSLPGVRVGTGELFF. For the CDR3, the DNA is TGTGCCAGCAGTTTACCCGGGGTCAGGGTGGGCACCGGGGAGCTGTTTTTT.